A single sample gave rise to the 6 T cell receptor beta chains below, sequenced in a study of blood T cells in healthy people across ages. Combining a sample-barcoded 5' primer with a J-beta primer mix, a second PCR ran for about 7 to 11 cycles. TCRdb ran MiXCR on the 5' RACE reads and lists one entry per CDR3 protein. Here the sample spans hundreds of thousands of distinct CDR3 sequences, 58% being singletons. The sample was blood. Every receptor here comes from a man aged 25-45 years in good health.

The CDR3 spells CASSLGPPSGSFEQFF. DNA for the CDR3: TGTGCCAGCAGCTTAGGGCCCCCTAGCGGGAGTTTTGAGCAGTTCTTC. The chain recombines TRBV7-3 with TRBJ2-1; 10 bases line up with TRBD2. Germline V lookup: CDR1 SGHTA, CDR2 FQGTGA. The CDR3 is 16 amino acids. Trimming removed 2 bases from V and 9 bases from J; junction bases left unmatched: 10.

In its sample, this clonotype was seen a few times. Possible read error: a much larger clone is one base away. V is TRBV7-2 and J is TRBJ2-7, with a weak D call TRBD1 (5 bases). Germline CDR1 and CDR2: SGHTA and FQGNSA. This CDR3 has 12 amino acids. Trimming took off 1 base at V and 6 bases at J, with 7 bases between the two ends. The CDR3 nucleotides are TGTGCCAGCAGCTTAGAAGGGGTCGAGCAGTACTTC. Translating gives CASSLEGVEQYF.

The rearrangement uses TRBV28 and TRBJ2-7, with 7 bases aligning to TRBD1. From germline, CDR1 is MDHEN and CDR2 SYDVKM. The CDR3 spans 16 residues. The V and J ends lost 6 bases and 1 base, in that order; junction bases with no gene match: 12. The CDR3 reads CASRPRQGTASYEQYF. In DNA form, the CDR3 reads TGTGCCAGCAGACCACGACAGGGAACAGCTTCCTACGAGCAGTACTTC.

The chain couples TRBV7-2 to TRBJ2-7; possibly TRBD1 or TRBD2 for D (5 bases each). The CDR3 runs 14 residues. The V end lost 5 bases, the J end lost 5 bases, and 16 bases lay between the germline ends. From germline, CDR1 is SGHTA and CDR2 FQGNSA. This chain's CDR3 is CASSPGPIPHEQYF. DNA of the CDR3: TGTGCCAGCAGCCCGGGGCCAATCCCTCACGAGCAGTACTTC.

This rearrangement joins TRBV5-5 to TRBJ2-5; 8 bases agree with TRBD2. Germline V gives CDR1 SGHKS, CDR2 YYEKEE (reference sequence). The CDR3 extends over 16 amino acids. V shed 4 bases, J shed 11 bases, and the junction held 19 bases outside the gene matches. The CDR3 DNA is TGTGCCAGCAGCCTACGCAGCGGGAGTCAGAGGAATGAGCAGTACTTC. It specifies CASSLRSGSQRNEQYF.

The chain uses TRBV12-3 or TRBV12-4 and TRBJ1-6; D remains unclear. The CDR3 consists of 15 residues. V was cut by 6 bases and J by 5 bases, with 14 bases left in between. CDR3 nucleotide sequence: TGTGCCAGCAGCCCCGACTCCTATAATAATTCACCCCTCCACTTT. This translates into CASSPDSYNNSPLHF.